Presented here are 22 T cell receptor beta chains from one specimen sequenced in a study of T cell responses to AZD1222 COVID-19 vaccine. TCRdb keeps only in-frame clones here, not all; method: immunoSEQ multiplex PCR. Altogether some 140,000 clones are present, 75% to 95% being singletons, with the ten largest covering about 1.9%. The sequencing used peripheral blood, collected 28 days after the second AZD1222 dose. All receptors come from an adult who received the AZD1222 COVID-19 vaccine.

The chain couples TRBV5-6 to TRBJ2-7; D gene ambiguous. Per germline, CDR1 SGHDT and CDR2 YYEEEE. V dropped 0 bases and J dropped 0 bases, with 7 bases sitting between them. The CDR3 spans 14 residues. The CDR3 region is CASSLGLSSYEQYV. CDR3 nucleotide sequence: TGTGCCAGCAGCTTGGGGCTTAGCTCCTACGAGCAGTACGTC.

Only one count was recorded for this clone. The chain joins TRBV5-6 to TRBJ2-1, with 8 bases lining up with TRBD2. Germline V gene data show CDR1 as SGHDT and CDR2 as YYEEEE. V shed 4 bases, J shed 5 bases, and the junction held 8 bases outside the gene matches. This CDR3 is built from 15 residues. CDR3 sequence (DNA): TGTGCCAGCAGCGATCGGGGGGGCATCAACAATGAGCAGTTCTTC. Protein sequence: CASSDRGGINNEQFF.

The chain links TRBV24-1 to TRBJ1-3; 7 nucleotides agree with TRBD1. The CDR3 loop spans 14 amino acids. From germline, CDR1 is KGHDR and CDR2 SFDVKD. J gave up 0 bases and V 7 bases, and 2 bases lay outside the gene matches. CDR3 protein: CATRKGASGNTIYF. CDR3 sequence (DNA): TGTGCCACCAGAAAGGGGGCCTCTGGAAACACCATATATTTT.

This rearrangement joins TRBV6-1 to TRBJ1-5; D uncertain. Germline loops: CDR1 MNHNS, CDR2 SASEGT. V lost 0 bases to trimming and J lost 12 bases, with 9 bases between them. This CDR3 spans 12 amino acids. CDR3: CASSEAVAVQHF. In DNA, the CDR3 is TGTGCCAGCAGTGAAGCTGTAGCCGTCCAGCATTTT.

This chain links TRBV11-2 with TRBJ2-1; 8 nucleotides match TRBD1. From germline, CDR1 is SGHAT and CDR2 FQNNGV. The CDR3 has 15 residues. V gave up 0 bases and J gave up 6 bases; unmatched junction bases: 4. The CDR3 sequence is CASSLEGQGGNEQFF. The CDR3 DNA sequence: TGTGCCAGCAGCTTAGAAGGACAGGGTGGCAATGAGCAGTTCTTC. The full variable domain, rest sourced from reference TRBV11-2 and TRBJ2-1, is EAGVAQSPRYKIIEKRQSVAFWCNPISGHATLYWYQQILGQGPKLLIQFQNNGVVDDSQLPKDRFSAERLKGVDSTLKIQPAKLEDSAVYLCASSLEGQGGNEQFFGPGTRLTVL.

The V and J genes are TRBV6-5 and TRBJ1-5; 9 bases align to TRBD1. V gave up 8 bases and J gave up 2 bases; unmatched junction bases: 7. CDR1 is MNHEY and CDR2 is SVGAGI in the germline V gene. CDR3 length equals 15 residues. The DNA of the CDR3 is TGTGCCAGCGGAGCGGACAGGGGTGGCAATCAGCCCCAGCATTTT. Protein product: CASGADRGGNQPQHF.

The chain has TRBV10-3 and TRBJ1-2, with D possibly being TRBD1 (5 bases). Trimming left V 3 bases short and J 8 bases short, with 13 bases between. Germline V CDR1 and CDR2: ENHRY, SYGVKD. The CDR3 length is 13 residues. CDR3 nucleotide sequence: TGTGCCATCAGTGAACTAGACAGTGGCGGCTACACCTTC. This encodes CAISELDSGGYTF.

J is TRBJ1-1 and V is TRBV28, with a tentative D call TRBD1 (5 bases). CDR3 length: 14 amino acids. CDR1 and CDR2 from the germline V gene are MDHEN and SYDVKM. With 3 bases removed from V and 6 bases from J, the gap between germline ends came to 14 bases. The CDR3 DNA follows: TGTGCCAGCAGTTTGGGTTTCGGGACGGCTGAAGCTTTCTTT. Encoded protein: CASSLGFGTAEAFF.

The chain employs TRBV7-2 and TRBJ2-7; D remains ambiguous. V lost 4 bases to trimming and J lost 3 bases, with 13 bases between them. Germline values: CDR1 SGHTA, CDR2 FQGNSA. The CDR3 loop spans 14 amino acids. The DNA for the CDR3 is TGTGCCAGCAGCTCTTACGTTGGGTTCTACGAGCAGTACGTC. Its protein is CASSSYVGFYEQYV.

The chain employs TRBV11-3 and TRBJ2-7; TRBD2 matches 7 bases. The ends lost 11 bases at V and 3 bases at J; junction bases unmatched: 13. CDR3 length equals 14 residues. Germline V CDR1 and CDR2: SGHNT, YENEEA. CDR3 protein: CASSPQGGYYEQYV. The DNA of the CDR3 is TGTGCCTCCAGCCCCCAGGGAGGGTACTACGAGCAGTACGTC.

In DNA, the CDR3 is TGTGCCAGCGGTTCAGGGGAAGAAAAACTGTTTTTT. Translation: CASGSGEEKLFF. The chain carries TRBV2 and TRBJ1-4, with a weak D call TRBD1 (6 bases). CDR3 length equals 12 residues. Trimming shortened V by 8 bases and J by 8 bases, and 12 bases separated the two germline ends. Germline CDR1 and CDR2: SNHLY and FYNNEI.

CDR3 sequence: CASSQGGGALGAFF. The DNA for the CDR3 is TGTGCCAGCAGCCAAGGAGGGGGCGCGTTAGGAGCTTTCTTT. The chain recombines TRBV3-1 (or the pseudogene TRBV3-2) with TRBJ1-1; 7 bases match TRBD1. This CDR3 is 14 amino acids long. J was trimmed by 10 bases and V by 1 base; bases with no gene match: 9. CDR1 and CDR2 from the germline V gene are LGHDT and YNNKEL (reference sequence).

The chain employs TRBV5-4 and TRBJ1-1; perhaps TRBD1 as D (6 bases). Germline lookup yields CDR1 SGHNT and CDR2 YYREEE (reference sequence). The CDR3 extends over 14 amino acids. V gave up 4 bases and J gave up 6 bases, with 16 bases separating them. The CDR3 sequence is CASSGGASPPEAFF. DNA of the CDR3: TGTGCCAGCAGCGGGGGGGCAAGTCCCCCTGAAGCTTTCTTT.

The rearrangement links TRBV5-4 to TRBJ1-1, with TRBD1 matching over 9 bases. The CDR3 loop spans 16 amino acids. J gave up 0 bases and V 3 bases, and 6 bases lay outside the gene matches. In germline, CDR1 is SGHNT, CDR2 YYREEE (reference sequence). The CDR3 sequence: CASSSGQGSLNTEAFF. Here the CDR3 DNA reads TGTGCCAGCAGCTCCGGACAGGGGTCGTTGAACACTGAAGCTTTCTTT.

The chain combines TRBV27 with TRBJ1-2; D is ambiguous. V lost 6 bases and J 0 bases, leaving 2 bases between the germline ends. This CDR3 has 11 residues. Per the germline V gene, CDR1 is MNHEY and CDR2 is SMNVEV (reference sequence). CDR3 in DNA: TGTGCCAGCAGCCCTAACTATGGCTACACCTTC. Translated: CASSPNYGYTF.

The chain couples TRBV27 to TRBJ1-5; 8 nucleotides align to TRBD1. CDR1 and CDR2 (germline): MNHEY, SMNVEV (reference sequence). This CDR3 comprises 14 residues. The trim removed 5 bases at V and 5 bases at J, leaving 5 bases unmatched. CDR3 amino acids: CASSPRQGHQPQHF. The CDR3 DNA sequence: TGTGCCAGCAGTCCCCGACAGGGGCATCAGCCCCAGCATTTT.

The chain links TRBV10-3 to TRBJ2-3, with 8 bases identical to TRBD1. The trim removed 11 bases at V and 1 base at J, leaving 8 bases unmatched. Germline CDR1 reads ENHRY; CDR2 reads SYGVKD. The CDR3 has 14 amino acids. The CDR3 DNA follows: TGTGCCGTCAACCCGGGACAGGGCACAGATACGCAGTATTTT. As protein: CAVNPGQGTDTQYF.

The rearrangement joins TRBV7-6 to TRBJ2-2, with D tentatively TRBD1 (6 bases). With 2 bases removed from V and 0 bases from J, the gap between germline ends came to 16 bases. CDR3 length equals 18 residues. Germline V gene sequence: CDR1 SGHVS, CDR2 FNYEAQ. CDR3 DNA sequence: TGTGCCAGCAGCTTACTTACCCGGACAGCCTCGAACACCGGGGAGCTGTTTTTT. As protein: CASSLLTRTASNTGELFF.

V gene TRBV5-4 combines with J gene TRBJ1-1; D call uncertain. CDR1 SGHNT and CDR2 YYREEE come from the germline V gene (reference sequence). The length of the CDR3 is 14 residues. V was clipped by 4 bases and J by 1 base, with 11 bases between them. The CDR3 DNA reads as TGTGCCAGCAGCCTGATCAGTGGGAACACTGAAGCTTTCTTT. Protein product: CASSLISGNTEAFF.

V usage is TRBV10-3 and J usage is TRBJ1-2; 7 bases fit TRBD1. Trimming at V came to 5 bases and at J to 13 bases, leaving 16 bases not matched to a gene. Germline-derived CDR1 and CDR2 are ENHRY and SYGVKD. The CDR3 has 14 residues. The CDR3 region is CAISPGQANTHRTF. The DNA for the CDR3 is TGTGCCATCAGTCCCGGACAGGCCAACACCCATCGCACCTTC.

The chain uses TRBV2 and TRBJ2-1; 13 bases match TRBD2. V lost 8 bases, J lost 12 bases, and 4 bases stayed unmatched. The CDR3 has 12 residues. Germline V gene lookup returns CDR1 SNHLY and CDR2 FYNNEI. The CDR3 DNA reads TGTGCCAGCGGACTAGCGGGAGTGTTGCAGTTCTTC. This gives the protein CASGLAGVLQFF.

Here the CDR3 reads CASSLFGSLYSNQPQHF. CDR3 DNA sequence: TGTGCCAGCAGCCTCTTCGGCAGCCTTTATAGCAATCAGCCCCAGCATTTT. The chain carries TRBV7-2 and TRBJ1-5, with D uncertain. Germline CDR1 is SGHTA and CDR2 is FQGNSA. CDR3 length equals 17 residues. The germline V and J ends were trimmed by 5 bases and 0 bases, with 17 bases remaining between them.